Below are 6 T cell receptor beta chains sequenced from a single sample in a study of cytomegalovirus exposure and HLA in healthy donors. TCRdb's table, derived via immunoSEQ multiplex PCR, lists solely in-frame clones and lacks some. In the table there are more than 95,000 clones, approximately 94% of which are singletons. Source material: PBMCs. These receptor sequences come from a woman under 30 in good health and CMV-seronegative.

The CDR3, as DNA: TGTGCCAGTAGTGCCGGGGCGGGATCCTACGAGCAGTACTTC. Protein sequence: CASSAGAGSYEQYF. This sequence joins TRBV19 and TRBJ2-7, with TRBD2 as a possible D gene (6 bases). The CDR3 is made up of 14 amino acids. V gave up 5 bases and J gave up 1 base, with 12 bases separating them. The germline V gene encodes CDR1 LNHDA and CDR2 SQIVND (reference sequence). The whole variable domain, filled in from reference TRBV19 and TRBJ2-7, reads DGGITQSPKYLFRKEGQNVTLSCEQNLNHDAMYWYRQDPGQGLRLIYYSQIVNDFQKGDIAEGYSVSREKKESFPLTVTSAQKNPTAFYLCASSAGAGSYEQYFGPGTRLTVT.

V and J are TRBV21-1 and TRBJ2-3; the tabulated D call, TRBD1, remains unverified against the DNA. TRBV21-1 is marked as a pseudogene. The CDR3 is 14 residues long. The CDR3 DNA follows: TGTGCCAGCAGCAAAGTGGGCAGATCAGATACGCAGTATTTT. It specifies CASSKVGRSDTQYF.

The J gene is TRBJ2-2, the V gene TRBV27; D gene unclear. This CDR3 spans 17 amino acids. In germline, CDR1 is MNHEY, CDR2 SMNVEV (reference sequence). The ends were cut back, 4 bases at V and 3 bases at J, with 18 bases in the middle. The CDR3 protein is CASSSPLERFDTGELFF. The CDR3 bases are TGTGCCAGCAGTTCCCCCCTGGAGAGGTTTGACACCGGGGAGCTGTTTTTT.

The V and J genes are TRBV28 and TRBJ1-2; TRBD1 might be the D (5 bases). The V gene's germline CDR1 is MDHEN and CDR2 SYDVKM. V was clipped by 5 bases and J by 4 bases, with 11 bases between them. The CDR3 consists of 13 residues. In DNA form, the CDR3 reads TGTGCCAGCAGTCAGGGTACCGGCTATGGCTACACCTTC. It specifies CASSQGTGYGYTF.

This clone appeared a single time. The rearrangement links TRBV29-1 to TRBJ2-3; possibly TRBD2 for D (6 bases). The CDR3 consists of 13 residues. V lost 7 bases, J lost 5 bases, and 16 bases lay in between. Germline V gives CDR1 SQVTM, CDR2 ANQGSEA. This CDR3 is CSASYGGKDTQYF. The CDR3 nucleotides are TGCAGCGCCTCCTATGGAGGGAAAGATACGCAGTATTTT.

This chain connects TRBV5-4 to TRBJ1-1; D perhaps matches TRBD1 (6 bases). Trimming took off 4 bases at V and 8 bases at J, with 18 bases between the two ends. This CDR3 comprises 14 residues. Germline V gene sequence: CDR1 SGHNT, CDR2 YYREEE (reference sequence). CDR3 DNA sequence: TGTGCCAGCAGCCACCGACAGGATAACGCCGAAGCTTTCTTT. It yields the protein CASSHRQDNAEAFF.